This TCR beta chain was sequenced during a study of CD4+ T cells in melanoma. Study conclusions and caveats: A reported correlation linked neoantigen-specific CD4+ T cells to CD8+, macrophage and B cell function. In melanoma, neoantigen-specific CD4+ T cells reportedly differed in differentiation state.

Concerning this clone itself: What it recognizes is unknown.

There are 13 residues in the CDR3. Germline V gives CDR1 SQVTM, CDR2 ANQGSEA. V gave up 5 bases and J gave up 4 bases, with 13 bases separating them. Sequencing used immunoSEQ multiplex PCR; TCRdb keeps in-frame clones, though not all of them. The repertoire holds approximately 16,000 clones, with roughly 83% as singletons. This sequence was found in a human donor with melanoma. Sequencing was performed on cells from a culture (not recorded whether cultured in vitro). This rearrangement joins TRBV29-1 to TRBJ2-3, with a weak D call TRBD1 (7 bases). Here the CDR3 DNA reads TGCAGCGTTCAGGAGGGGGCGGCAGATACGCAGTATTTT. Translating gives CSVQEGAADTQYF.